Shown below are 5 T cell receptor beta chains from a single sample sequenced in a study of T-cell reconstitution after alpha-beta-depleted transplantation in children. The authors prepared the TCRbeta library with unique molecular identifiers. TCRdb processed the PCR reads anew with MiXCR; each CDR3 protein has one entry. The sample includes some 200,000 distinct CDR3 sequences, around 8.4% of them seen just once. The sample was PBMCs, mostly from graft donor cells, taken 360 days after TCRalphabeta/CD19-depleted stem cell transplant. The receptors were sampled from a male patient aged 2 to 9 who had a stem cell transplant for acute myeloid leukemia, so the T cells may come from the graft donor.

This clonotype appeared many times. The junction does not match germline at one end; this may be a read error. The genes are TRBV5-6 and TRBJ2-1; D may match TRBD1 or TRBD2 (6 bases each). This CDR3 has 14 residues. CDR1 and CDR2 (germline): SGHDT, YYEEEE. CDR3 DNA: TGTGCCAGCAGCTCCTTGGGAGGCGCAGGGGAGCCGTTCTTC. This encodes CASSSLGGAGEPFF.

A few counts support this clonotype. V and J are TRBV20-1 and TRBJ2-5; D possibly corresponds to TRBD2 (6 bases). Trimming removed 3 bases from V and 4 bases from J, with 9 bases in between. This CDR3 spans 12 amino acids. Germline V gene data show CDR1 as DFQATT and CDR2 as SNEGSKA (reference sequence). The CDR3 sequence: CSARGGVETQYF. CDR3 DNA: TGCAGTGCTAGGGGCGGGGTAGAGACCCAGTACTTC.

CDR3 nucleotide sequence: TGTGCCAGCAGACAGCACGAGCAGTACTTC. This sequence encodes CASRQHEQYF. The chain carries TRBV21-1 and TRBJ2-7. TRBV21-1 is flagged as a pseudogene. The CDR3 sequence is 10 residues long.

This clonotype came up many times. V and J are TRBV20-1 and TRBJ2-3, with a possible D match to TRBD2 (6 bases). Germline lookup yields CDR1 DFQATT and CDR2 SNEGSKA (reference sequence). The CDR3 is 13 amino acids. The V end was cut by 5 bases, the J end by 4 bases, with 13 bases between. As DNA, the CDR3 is TGCAGTGCTGCCCCGACTAGTGCAGATACGCAGTATTTT. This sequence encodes CSAAPTSADTQYF.

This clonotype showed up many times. DNA of the CDR3: TGCAGTGCCGCCCTCGGGGGCTCCTACAATGAGCAGTTCTTC. Amino acids: CSAALGGSYNEQFF. The chain joins TRBV20-1 to TRBJ2-1; maybe TRBD2 (6 bases). The CDR3 is 14 residues long. Germline values: CDR1 DFQATT, CDR2 SNEGSKA (reference sequence). With 6 bases removed from V and 0 bases from J, the gap between germline ends came to 12 bases.